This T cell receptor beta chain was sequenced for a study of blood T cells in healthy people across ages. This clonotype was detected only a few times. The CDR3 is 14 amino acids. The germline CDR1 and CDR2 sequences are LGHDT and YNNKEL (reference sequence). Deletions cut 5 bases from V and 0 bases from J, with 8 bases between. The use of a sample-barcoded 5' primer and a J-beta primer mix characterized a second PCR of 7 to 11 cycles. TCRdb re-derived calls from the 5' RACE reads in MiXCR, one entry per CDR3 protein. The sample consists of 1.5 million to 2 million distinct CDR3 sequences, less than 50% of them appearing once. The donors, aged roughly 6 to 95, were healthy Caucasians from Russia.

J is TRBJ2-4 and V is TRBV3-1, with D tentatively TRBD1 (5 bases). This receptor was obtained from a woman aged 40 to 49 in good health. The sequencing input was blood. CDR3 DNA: TGTGCCAGCAGCTTCCAGGGAGCCAAAAACATTCAGTACTTC. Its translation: CASSFQGAKNIQYF.